A selection of T cell receptor beta chains follows, all from one sample in a study of T cells in Graves' hyperthyroidism and ophthalmopathy. One entry per CDR3 protein results from TCRdb running MiXCR on the multiplex PCR reads. Of 300,000 to 450,000 distinct CDR3 sequences in the sample, around a sixth were seen once. Sample: blood. The receptors come from a man aged 18 to 30 with Graves' ophthalmopathy. Both conserved end residues are part of each CDR3. D genes are given only for firm matches. Only some rows state a clone size, as once, few, many or a class for expanded clones.

TRBJ2-5 | TRBV5-8 | . | . | TGTGCCAGCAGTCATGACCAGGGTCGTGAGACCCAGTACTTC | CASSHDQGRETQYF
TRBJ2-4 | TRBV27 | . | . | TGTGCCAGCAGTTTAGGAGAGGCAGGCAACATTCAGTACTTC | CASSLGEAGNIQYF
TRBJ1-1 | TRBV19 | . | . | TGTGCCAGTAGTATAAACGGAATTGAAGCTTTCTTT | CASSINGIEAFF
TRBJ2-7 | TRBV7-2 | TRBD2 | many | TGTGCCAGCAGCCCTTCTAGCGGGGGGGCCTACGAGCAGTACTTC | CASSPSSGGAYEQYF
TRBJ1-1 | TRBV12-3/TRBV12-4 | . | many | TGTGCCAGCAGTCCCGGACCCACTGAAGCTTTCTTT | CASSPGPTEAFF
TRBJ1-1 | TRBV24-1 | . | . | TGTGCCACCGCGACATGGGCGGCGAAGAACACTGAAGCTTTCTTT | CATATWAAKNTEAFF
TRBJ2-5 | TRBV3-1 | . | few | TGTGCCAGCAGCCAAGCTCCGCCTCTAAGGCGGGGAGAGACCCAGTACTTC | CASSQAPPLRRGETQYF
TRBJ2-1 | TRBV3-1 | TRBD2 | many | TGTGCCAGCAGCTCCCGACTCACACTAGCGGGGGCCTACAATGAGCAGTTCTTC | CASSSRLTLAGAYNEQFF
TRBJ1-2 | TRBV5-1 | TRBD1 | . | TGCGCCAGCAGCTTGGACTCTGGTCAGGGGGCCTTCGGAGGCTACACCTTC | CASSLDSGQGAFGGYTF
TRBJ2-1 | TRBV5-6 | . | . | TGTGCCAGCAGCTTCCTTGGGTACAATGAGCAGTTCTTC | CASSFLGYNEQFF
TRBJ2-3 | TRBV12-3/TRBV12-4 | TRBD2 | . | TGTGCCAGCAGTTACGCGGGGGGGTACACAGATACGCAGTATTTT | CASSYAGGYTDTQYF
TRBJ2-7 | TRBV2 | . | many | TGTGCCAGCAGTGAACGGTACGAGCAGTACTTC | CASSERYEQYF
TRBJ1-6 | TRBV6-1 | . | . | TGTGCCAGCAGTGCCCTACAGGATCTACGGGGACCCCTCCACTTT | CASSALQDLRGPLHF
TRBJ2-1 | TRBV7-8 | . | many | TGTGCCAGCAGCTTAGAGGGCAGGGTGAATGAGCAGTTCTTC | CASSLEGRVNEQFF
TRBJ2-3 | TRBV6-5 | . | few | TGTGCCAGCAGTTACTCGTATCGGAGCACAGATACGCAGTATTTT | CASSYSYRSTDTQYF
TRBJ1-2 | TRBV4-1 | . | . | TGCGCCAGCAGCCATGTACAGGGACCCTATGGCTACACCTTC | CASSHVQGPYGYTF
TRBJ2-7 | TRBV28 | TRBD1 | many | TGTGCCAGCAGTCCCGGGGCCCTCGGGGACAGAACCTACGAGCAGTACTTC | CASSPGALGDRTYEQYF
TRBJ2-5 | TRBV5-4 | . | once | TGTGCCAGCAGCTTGAGGGACTTCCAAGAGACCCAGTACTTC | CASSLRDFQETQYF
TRBJ1-1 | TRBV20-1 | . | . | TGCAGTGCTGATTCGGGGGGTCTGAGGGGCACTGAAGCTTTCTTT | CSADSGGLRGTEAFF
TRBJ1-2 | TRBV7-9 | TRBD1 | many | TGTGCCAGCAGCGCCCGACAGGGGGTGGGTGGCTACACCTTC | CASSARQGVGGYTF
TRBJ2-6 | TRBV28 | TRBD1 | few | TGTGCCAGCAGTTCCGAACAGGGGGTCCATTTCTCTGGGGCCAACGTCCTGACTTTC | CASSSEQGVHFSGANVLTF
TRBJ1-6 | TRBV5-1 | TRBD1 | many | TGCGCCAGCAGCGGGACAGAGGATTCACCCCTCCACTTT | CASSGTEDSPLHF
TRBJ2-2 | TRBV5-4 | TRBD2 | . | TGTGCCAGCAGCCGGGGGGACTACCTTAGCGGGGAGCTGTTTTTT | CASSRGDYLSGELFF
TRBJ1-2 | TRBV20-1 | . | many | TGCAGTGCTAGTTACCCGGGGGGGCCTAATTATGGCTACACCTTC | CSASYPGGPNYGYTF
TRBJ1-1 | TRBV7-9 | . | few | TGTGCCAGCAGGGTCGGGGCAGGAAGGGCTTTCTTT | CASRVGAGRAFF
TRBJ2-5 | TRBV27 | TRBD2 | . | TGTGCCAGCAGTCCTAGCGGGGAACTGGAGACCCAGTACTTC | CASSPSGELETQYF
TRBJ2-5 | TRBV3-1 | . | many | TGTGCCAGCAGCCTTGGGGCCACCGGGGCCGAGACCCAGTACTTC | CASSLGATGAETQYF
TRBJ2-5 | TRBV7-2 | TRBD1 | many | TGTGCCAGCAGTGATCAGGGGGCCAGGGAGACCCAGTACTTC | CASSDQGARETQYF
TRBJ1-1 | TRBV6-1 | . | . | TGTGCCAGCAGCTCTGTCGGGGGCACTGAAGCTTTCTTT | CASSSVGGTEAFF
TRBJ1-1 | TRBV29-1 | . | . | TGCAGCGTTGATTCGGGGGAGTGGAGCACTGAAGCTTTCTTT | CSVDSGEWSTEAFF
TRBJ2-1 | TRBV5-1 | . | . | TGCGCCAGCCGAAAGGGGGACTTAGCGATCAATGAGCAGTTCTTC | CASRKGDLAINEQFF